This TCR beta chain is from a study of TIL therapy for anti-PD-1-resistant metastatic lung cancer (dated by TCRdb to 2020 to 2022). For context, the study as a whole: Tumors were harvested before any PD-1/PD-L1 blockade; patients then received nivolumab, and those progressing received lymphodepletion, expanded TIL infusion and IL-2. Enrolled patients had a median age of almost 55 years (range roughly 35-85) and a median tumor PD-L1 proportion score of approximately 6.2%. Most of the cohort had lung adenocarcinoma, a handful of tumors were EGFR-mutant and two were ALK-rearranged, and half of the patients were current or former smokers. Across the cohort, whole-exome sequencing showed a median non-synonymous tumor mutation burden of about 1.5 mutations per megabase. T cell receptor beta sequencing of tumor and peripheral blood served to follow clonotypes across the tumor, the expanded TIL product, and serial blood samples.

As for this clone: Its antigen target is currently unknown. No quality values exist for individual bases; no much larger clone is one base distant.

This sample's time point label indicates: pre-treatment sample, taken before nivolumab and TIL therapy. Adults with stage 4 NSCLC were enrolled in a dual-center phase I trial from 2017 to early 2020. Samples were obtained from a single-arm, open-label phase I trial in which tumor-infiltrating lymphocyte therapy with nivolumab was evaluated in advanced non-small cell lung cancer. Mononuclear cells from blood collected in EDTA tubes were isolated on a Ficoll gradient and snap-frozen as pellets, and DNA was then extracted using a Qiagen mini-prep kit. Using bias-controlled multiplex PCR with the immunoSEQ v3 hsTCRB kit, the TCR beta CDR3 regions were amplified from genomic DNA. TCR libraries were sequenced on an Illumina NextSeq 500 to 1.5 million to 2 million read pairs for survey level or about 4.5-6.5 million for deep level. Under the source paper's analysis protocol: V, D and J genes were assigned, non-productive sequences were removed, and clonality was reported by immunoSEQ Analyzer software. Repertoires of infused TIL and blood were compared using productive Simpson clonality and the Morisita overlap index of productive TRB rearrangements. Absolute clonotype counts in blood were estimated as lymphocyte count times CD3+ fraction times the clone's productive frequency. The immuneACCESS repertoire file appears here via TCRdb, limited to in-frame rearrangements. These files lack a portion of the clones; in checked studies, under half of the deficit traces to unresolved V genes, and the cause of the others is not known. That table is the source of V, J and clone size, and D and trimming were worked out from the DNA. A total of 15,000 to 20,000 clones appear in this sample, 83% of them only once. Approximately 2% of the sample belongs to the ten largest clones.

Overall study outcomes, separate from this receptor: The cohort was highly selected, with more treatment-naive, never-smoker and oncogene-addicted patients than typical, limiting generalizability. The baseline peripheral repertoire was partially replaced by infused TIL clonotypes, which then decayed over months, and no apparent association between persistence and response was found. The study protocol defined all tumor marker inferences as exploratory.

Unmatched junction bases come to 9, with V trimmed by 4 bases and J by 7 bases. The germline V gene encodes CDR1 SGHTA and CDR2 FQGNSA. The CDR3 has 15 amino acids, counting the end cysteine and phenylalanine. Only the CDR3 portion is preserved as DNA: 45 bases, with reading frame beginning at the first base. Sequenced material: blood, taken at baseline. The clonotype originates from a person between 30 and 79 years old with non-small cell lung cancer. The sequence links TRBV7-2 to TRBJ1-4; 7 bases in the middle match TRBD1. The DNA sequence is TGTGCCAGCAGCTCGTGGTCAGGGGGAGGTGAAAAACTGTTTTTT. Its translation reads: CASSSWSGGGEKLFF.